The 23 T cell receptor beta chains presented below share a single source sample, sequenced in a study of identical twins. TCRdb called the 5' RACE reads again in MiXCR, with one record for every CDR3 protein. Altogether fewer than 650,000 distinct CDR3 sequences are present, under 8.5% being singletons, with the ten largest covering about 1.6%. This same sample was also part of a study on yellow fever vaccine responses in identical twins.

The sample comprised PBMCs. These receptors were taken from a woman younger than 30 in good health.

This clonotype has only a few counts. This rearrangement joins TRBV20-1 to TRBJ1-2; 9 bases fit TRBD1. This CDR3 has 15 amino acids. Germline lookup yields CDR1 DFQATT and CDR2 SNEGSKA (reference sequence). Losses at the gene ends were 0 bases for V and 6 bases for J; bases not matched to a gene: 8. This chain's CDR3 is CSARDGNRGLDGYTF. The DNA of the CDR3 is TGCAGTGCTAGAGATGGTAACAGGGGGCTAGATGGCTACACCTTC.

This clonotype has only a few counts. The rearrangement joins TRBV7-9 to TRBJ2-2, with D hard to call. The germline V gene has CDR1 SEHNR and CDR2 FQNEAQ (reference sequence). V was trimmed by 5 bases and J by 8 bases, leaving 6 bases between them. The CDR3 runs to 11 residues. DNA of the CDR3: TGTGCCAGCAGCGATTCGGGGGAGCTGTTTTTT. This gives the protein CASSDSGELFF.

This clonotype was seen many times. V usage is TRBV7-9 and J usage is TRBJ2-3; D is unclear. Trimming took 4 bases from V and 0 from J, leaving 8 bases between them. The CDR3 has 14 amino acids. Germline loops: CDR1 SEHNR, CDR2 FQNEAQ (reference sequence). CDR3 protein: CASSSPTSTDTQYF. The CDR3 DNA reads as TGTGCCAGCAGCTCGCCGACAAGCACAGATACGCAGTATTTT.

This clonotype was observed a handful of times. The chain is built from TRBV15 and TRBJ2-4, with D possibly matching TRBD2 (5 bases). CDR3 length equals 13 residues. The V end lost 3 bases, the J end lost 8 bases, and 11 bases lay between the germline ends. Germline assignment: CDR1 LNHNV and CDR2 YYDKDF (reference sequence). CDR3 sequence reads: CATSRALGDIQYF. CDR3 in DNA: TGTGCCACCAGCAGGGCTCTGGGAGACATTCAGTACTTC.

The chain couples TRBV3-1 to TRBJ1-1, with D unresolved. The germline gives CDR1 LGHDT, CDR2 YNNKEL (reference sequence). V gave up 10 bases and J gave up 4 bases, with 22 bases separating them. The CDR3 runs 15 residues. CDR3 bases: TGTGCCACCTCCCAACACAACATGGGTAGCACTGAAGCTTTCTTT. Translating gives CATSQHNMGSTEAFF.

In its sample, this clonotype was seen many times. The chain joins TRBV11-2 to TRBJ2-3, with unresolved D. Germline V gene data show CDR1 as SGHAT and CDR2 as FQNNGV. Trimming shortened V by 0 bases and J by 0 bases, and 7 bases separated the two germline ends. The CDR3 sequence is 15 residues long. Here the CDR3 reads CASSLDRMSTDTQYF. As DNA, the CDR3 is TGTGCCAGCAGCTTAGACAGGATGAGCACAGATACGCAGTATTTT. Based on the CDR3 plus reference TRBV11-2 and TRBJ2-3, the full variable domain is EAGVAQSPRYKIIEKRQSVAFWCNPISGHATLYWYQQILGQGPKLLIQFQNNGVVDDSQLPKDRFSAERLKGVDSTLKIQPAKLEDSAVYLCASSLDRMSTDTQYFGPGTRLTVL.

This clonotype has a handful of counts. The J gene is TRBJ2-7, the V gene TRBV3-1, with D possibly being TRBD1 (6 bases). Germline V gene sequence: CDR1 LGHDT, CDR2 YNNKEL (reference sequence). The CDR3 has 13 residues. The V end lost 3 bases, the J end lost 4 bases, and 10 bases lay between the germline ends. CDR3 loop: CASSQTTGYEQYV. The CDR3 DNA is TGTGCCAGCAGCCAGACGACAGGTTACGAGCAGTACGTC.

This clonotype has just a few counts. The chain combines TRBV7-9 with TRBJ1-2; no reliable D call. The V gene lost 7 bases and the J gene lost 6 bases, with 9 bases spanning the gap. In germline, CDR1 is SEHNR, CDR2 FQNEAQ (reference sequence). The CDR3 is 11 residues long. CDR3 in DNA: TGTGCCAGCACCACTACCGATGGCTACACCTTC. It specifies CASTTTDGYTF.

The V and J genes are TRBV10-3 and TRBJ2-2; 9 bases align to TRBD1. The CDR3 runs 16 residues. After removal of 7 bases from V and 8 bases from J, the junction contained 14 bases not matched to a gene. Germline CDR1 is ENHRY and CDR2 is SYGVKD. The CDR3 reads CAIISGQGLFMGELFF. In DNA form, the CDR3 reads TGTGCCATCATCTCGGGACAGGGCCTTTTTATGGGGGAGCTGTTTTTT.

V is TRBV7-2 and J is TRBJ2-1; TRBD2 matches 11 bases. Germline CDR1 SGHTA, CDR2 FQGNSA. This CDR3 has 14 residues. The J segment lost 8 bases and the V segment lost 6 bases, leaving 6 bases of the junction unmatched. The CDR3 coding sequence is TGTGCCAGCAGTGGACTAGCGGGTTTTGATGAGCAGTTCTTC. Translation gives CASSGLAGFDEQFF.

This rearrangement joins TRBV28 to TRBJ2-1; 14 nucleotides align to TRBD2. Germline CDR1 MDHEN, CDR2 SYDVKM. V trimming: 7 bases; J trimming: 12 bases; junction bases outside the gene matches: 11. This CDR3 has 15 amino acids. CDR3 in DNA: TGTGCCAGCACCTGGGGGACTAGCGGGGGCTTAGGGCAGTTCTTC. Protein: CASTWGTSGGLGQFF.

This clonotype appeared a few times. The gene calls are TRBV7-9 and TRBJ2-3; tentative D call: TRBD1 (6 bases). Germline CDR1 SEHNR, CDR2 FQNEAQ (reference sequence). V shed 5 bases and J shed 4 bases, with 19 bases lying between them. This CDR3 region has 16 residues. CDR3 DNA: TGTGCCAGCAGCCCGCACAGGGAAAGTATAGCAGATACGCAGTATTTT. Translated, it gives CASSPHRESIADTQYF.

This clonotype was observed many times. The CDR3 DNA reads TGCGCCAGCAGCTTGTCGGGGTCCTACAATGAGCAGTTCTTC. Residues: CASSLSGSYNEQFF. The chain has TRBV5-1 and TRBJ2-1; D is possibly TRBD2 (5 bases). Germline V gives CDR1 SGHRS, CDR2 YFSETQ. This CDR3 spans 14 amino acids. The V and J ends lost 1 base and 1 base respectively, with 6 bases between them.

The chain links TRBV7-9 to TRBJ2-3; TRBD1 aligns across 8 bases. With V trimmed by 1 base and J by 4 bases, 7 bases remained unmatched. Germline values: CDR1 SEHNR, CDR2 FQNEAQ (reference sequence). The CDR3 consists of 16 residues. CDR3: CASSLGQGLWADTQYF. As DNA, the CDR3 is TGTGCCAGCAGCTTAGGACAGGGGTTATGGGCAGATACGCAGTATTTT.

This clonotype was seen ten or more times. This rearrangement joins TRBV7-8 to TRBJ2-1; 7 bases fit TRBD2. Germline CDR1 reads SGHVS; CDR2 reads FQNEAQ. The ends lost 1 base at V and 7 bases at J; junction bases unmatched: 10. CDR3 length: 16 amino acids. CDR3 in amino acids: CASSLEVLAVGNEQFF. The DNA for the CDR3 is TGTGCCAGCAGCTTAGAAGTCCTAGCGGTGGGGAATGAGCAGTTCTTC.

In its sample, this clonotype was seen a few times. This rearrangement joins TRBV6-5 to TRBJ2-1; tentative D call: TRBD1 (5 bases). Trimming pared 0 bases from V and 2 bases from J, leaving 11 bases between. CDR1 MNHEY and CDR2 SVGAGI come from the germline V gene. CDR3 length: 16 residues. This CDR3 reads CASSYSRSRAYNEQFF. CDR3 DNA sequence: TGTGCCAGCAGTTACTCACGAAGCAGGGCCTACAATGAGCAGTTCTTC.

Ten or more counts support this clonotype. V and J are TRBV10-2 and TRBJ2-7; D may be TRBD2 (5 bases). Germline CDR1 reads WSHSY; CDR2 reads SAAADI. The CDR3 loop spans 16 amino acids. Trimming took off 4 bases at V and 1 base at J, with 17 bases between the two ends. The DNA for the CDR3 is TGCGCCAGCAGTGGGGGTCGGGGTAGTTTTTCCTACGAGCAGTACTTC. Translating gives CASSGGRGSFSYEQYF.

V is TRBV10-1 and J is TRBJ2-1; 12 nucleotides line up with TRBD2. The V segment lost 4 bases and the J segment 8 bases; nucleotides outside the gene matches: 3. The V gene's germline CDR1 is WNHNN and CDR2 SYGVQD (reference sequence). The CDR3 length is 14 residues. The CDR3 sequence: CASSASGRAHEQFF. The CDR3 DNA sequence: TGCGCCAGCAGTGCTAGCGGGAGGGCGCATGAGCAGTTCTTC.

The gene calls are TRBV29-1 and TRBJ1-1, with a weak D call TRBD1 (5 bases). Trimming stripped 6 bases from V and 1 base from J, with 15 bases between. The CDR3 has 14 residues. CDR1 is SQVTM, CDR2 ANQGSEA, per germline. The CDR3 DNA follows: TGCAGCGTCCTCCGCGGGACGGGGAACACTGAAGCTTTCTTT. Translating it yields CSVLRGTGNTEAFF.

CDR3 DNA: TGTGCCAGCAGCAAAGTTTATCGAGGGCGACGGGAGCAGTACGTC. This encodes CASSKVYRGRREQYV. The chain links TRBV21-1 to TRBJ2-7; TRBD2 was called by the table and not checked on the DNA. TRBV21-1 is assigned pseudogene status. CDR3 length: 15 amino acids.

V and J are TRBV6-5 and TRBJ2-7, with 9 bases matching TRBD2. After removal of 0 bases from V and 0 bases from J, the junction contained 12 bases not matched to a gene. CDR3 size: 19 residues. The germline V gene has CDR1 MNHEY and CDR2 SVGAGI. The chain's CDR3 is CASSYSTSRAGGRSYEQYF. The DNA of the CDR3 is TGTGCCAGCAGTTACTCAACCTCCCGAGCGGGAGGTCGCTCCTACGAGCAGTACTTC.

This clonotype came up many times. V is TRBV9 and J is TRBJ2-1; TRBD1 is a possible D gene (6 bases). Germline-derived CDR1 and CDR2 are SGDLS and YYNGEE. V was trimmed by 4 bases and J by 5 bases, leaving 10 bases between them. The CDR3 is 13 residues long. CDR3 coding DNA: TGTGCCAGCAGCCAGGGACAAAACAATGAGCAGTTCTTC. It codes for CASSQGQNNEQFF. The full variable domain, completed using reference TRBV9 and TRBJ2-1, is DSGVTQTPKHLITATGQRVTLRCSPRSGDLSVYWYQQSLDQGLQFLIQYYNGEERAKGNILERFSAQQFPDLHSELNLSSLELGDSALYFCASSQGQNNEQFFGPGTRLTVL.

This clonotype was recorded many times. The rearrangement uses TRBV19 and TRBJ2-3; maybe TRBD1 (6 bases). Trimming cost V 6 bases and J 3 bases, with 13 bases left between them. This CDR3 contains 14 residues. The germline gives CDR1 LNHDA, CDR2 SQIVND (reference sequence). The CDR3 sequence is CASRAGGKTDTQYF. DNA for the CDR3: TGTGCCAGTAGAGCTGGGGGCAAAACAGATACGCAGTATTTT. The full variable domain, rest sourced from reference TRBV19 and TRBJ2-3, is DGGITQSPKYLFRKEGQNVTLSCEQNLNHDAMYWYRQDPGQGLRLIYYSQIVNDFQKGDIAEGYSVSREKKESFPLTVTSAQKNPTAFYLCASRAGGKTDTQYFGPGTRLTVL.